These T cell receptor beta chains were read from a single sample in a study of T cell responses to AZD1222 COVID-19 vaccine. Method: immunoSEQ multiplex PCR; TCRdb's copy keeps in-frame clones and lacks some. This repertoire shows under 110,000 clones, roughly 91% found once; its top ten account for roughly 8%. The sequencing used peripheral blood, collected 28 days after the second AZD1222 dose. The receptors originated from an adult who received the AZD1222 COVID-19 vaccine. CDR3s include the opening cysteine and the closing phenylalanine or tryptophan. A D gene is named only where the DNA matches it firmly. Clone size is shown for a subset of rows, as once, few, many or a class of expanded clone.

v_gene: TRBV19; j_gene: TRBJ1-2; abundance: NA; d_gene: NA; CDR3aa: CASSIAGGSVYGYTF; CDR3nt: TGTGCCAGTAGTATAGCGGGGGGCAGCGTCTATGGCTACACCTTC
v_gene: TRBV7-2; j_gene: TRBJ2-3; abundance: NA; d_gene: TRBD2; CDR3aa: CASSPRGRTDTQYF; CDR3nt: TGTGCCAGCAGCCCTCGCGGGAGGACAGATACGCAGTATTTT
v_gene: TRBV7-9; j_gene: TRBJ2-5; abundance: NA; d_gene: TRBD1; CDR3aa: CASSFAGQGQETQYF; CDR3nt: TGTGCCAGCAGCTTCGCGGGACAGGGACAAGAGACCCAGTACTTC
v_gene: TRBV11-3; j_gene: TRBJ1-1; abundance: NA; d_gene: TRBD1; CDR3aa: CASSRGLDTEAFF; CDR3nt: TGTGCCAGCAGCAGGGGGCTCGACACTGAAGCTTTCTTT
v_gene: TRBV5-1; j_gene: TRBJ2-5; abundance: NA; d_gene: NA; CDR3aa: CASSPDGGLLETQYF; CDR3nt: TGCGCCAGCAGCCCAGACGGGGGCCTTCTAGAGACCCAGTACTTC
v_gene: TRBV6-2/TRBV6-3; j_gene: TRBJ2-1; abundance: NA; d_gene: TRBD2; CDR3aa: CASSYEASGSSYNEQFF; CDR3nt: TGTGCCAGCAGTTACGAGGCTAGCGGGTCCTCCTACAATGAGCAGTTCTTC
v_gene: TRBV6-2/TRBV6-3; j_gene: TRBJ1-1; abundance: NA; d_gene: NA; CDR3aa: CASSYGGAGARTEAFF; CDR3nt: TGTGCCAGCAGTTACGGGGGGGCAGGGGCGCGGACTGAAGCTTTCTTT
v_gene: TRBV4-1; j_gene: TRBJ2-4; abundance: NA; d_gene: TRBD1; CDR3aa: CASSQEGDRGNIQYF; CDR3nt: TGCGCCAGCAGCCAAGAAGGGGACAGGGGAAACATTCAGTACTTC
v_gene: TRBV18; j_gene: TRBJ1-1; abundance: NA; d_gene: NA; CDR3aa: CASSPPGTKNTEAFF; CDR3nt: TGTGCCAGCTCACCACCGGGAACTAAGAACACTGAAGCTTTCTTT
v_gene: TRBV2; j_gene: TRBJ1-6; abundance: NA; d_gene: TRBD1; CDR3aa: CASSVVRGRSYNSPLHF; CDR3nt: TGTGCCAGCAGTGTGGTCAGGGGGAGATCCTATAATTCACCCCTCCACTTT
v_gene: TRBV20-1; j_gene: TRBJ2-3; abundance: NA; d_gene: NA; CDR3aa: CSASQFSTDTQYF; CDR3nt: TGCAGTGCTAGTCAGTTTTCTACGGATACGCAGTATTTT
v_gene: TRBV6-2/TRBV6-3; j_gene: TRBJ2-7; abundance: NA; d_gene: NA; CDR3aa: CASSYGGASYEQYF; CDR3nt: TGTGCCAGCAGTTACGGTGGGGCCAGCTACGAGCAGTACTTC
v_gene: TRBV4-2; j_gene: TRBJ2-3; abundance: NA; d_gene: TRBD1; CDR3aa: CASSVGQGVADTQYF; CDR3nt: TGTGCCAGCAGCGTTGGACAGGGGGTAGCAGATACGCAGTATTTT
v_gene: TRBV5-1; j_gene: TRBJ1-2; abundance: NA; d_gene: TRBD1; CDR3aa: CASRPTGTSYGYTF; CDR3nt: TGCGCCAGCAGACCGACAGGGACTTCCTATGGCTACACCTTC
v_gene: TRBV19; j_gene: TRBJ2-7; abundance: NA; d_gene: NA; CDR3aa: CASSRDFSYEQYF; CDR3nt: TGTGCCAGTAGTCGGGACTTCTCCTACGAGCAGTACTTC
v_gene: TRBV7-3; j_gene: TRBJ2-2; abundance: NA; d_gene: NA; CDR3aa: CASSPPSGELFF; CDR3nt: TGTGCCAGCAGCCCCCCATCCGGGGAGCTGTTTTTT
v_gene: TRBV3-1/TRBV3-2; j_gene: TRBJ2-1; abundance: NA; d_gene: NA; CDR3aa: CASSQGQANEQFF; CDR3nt: TGTGCCAGCAGCCAAGGTCAGGCCAATGAGCAGTTCTTC
v_gene: TRBV6-6; j_gene: TRBJ1-5; abundance: NA; d_gene: NA; CDR3aa: CASSPQGGYQPQHF; CDR3nt: TGTGCCAGCAGCCCCCAGGGAGGCTATCAGCCCCAGCATTTT
v_gene: TRBV28; j_gene: TRBJ1-3; abundance: NA; d_gene: NA; CDR3aa: CASSLSGNTIYF; CDR3nt: TGTGCCAGCAGTTTATCTGGAAACACCATATATTTT
v_gene: TRBV4-1; j_gene: TRBJ1-2; abundance: once; d_gene: NA; CDR3aa: CASSQDGQPGYGYTF; CDR3nt: TGCGCCAGCAGCCAAGATGGGCAACCTGGGTATGGCTACACCTTC
v_gene: TRBV19; j_gene: TRBJ1-3; abundance: NA; d_gene: NA; CDR3aa: CASSIDSGGSGNTIYF; CDR3nt: TGTGCCAGTAGTATAGATTCGGGGGGCTCTGGAAACACCATATATTTT
v_gene: TRBV6-5; j_gene: TRBJ2-2; abundance: NA; d_gene: NA; CDR3aa: CASSYSNRAAGELFF; CDR3nt: TGTGCCAGCAGTTACTCGAACAGGGCCGCCGGGGAGCTGTTTTTT
v_gene: TRBV4-2; j_gene: TRBJ2-2; abundance: NA; d_gene: TRBD1; CDR3aa: CASSQDPQGAVGELFF; CDR3nt: TGTGCCAGCAGCCAAGACCCCCAGGGGGCAGTCGGGGAGCTGTTTTTT
v_gene: TRBV9; j_gene: TRBJ2-1; abundance: NA; d_gene: TRBD2; CDR3aa: CVSSVTSGGVGEQFF; CDR3nt: TGTGTCAGCAGCGTAACTAGCGGGGGTGTAGGTGAGCAGTTCTTC
v_gene: TRBV30; j_gene: TRBJ2-1; abundance: NA; d_gene: TRBD2; CDR3aa: CAWSGTSGGPVNEQFF; CDR3nt: TGTGCCTGGAGTGGGACTAGCGGGGGGCCGGTCAATGAGCAGTTCTTC
v_gene: TRBV5-1; j_gene: TRBJ2-7; abundance: NA; d_gene: TRBD1; CDR3aa: CASSQGQGTYEQYF; CDR3nt: TGCGCCAGCAGCCAGGGACAGGGAACCTACGAGCAGTACTTC
v_gene: TRBV5-4; j_gene: TRBJ2-7; abundance: NA; d_gene: TRBD1; CDR3aa: CASSLNRGQTYEQYF; CDR3nt: TGTGCCAGCAGTTTGAACAGGGGGCAAACCTACGAGCAGTACTTC
v_gene: TRBV28; j_gene: TRBJ1-4; abundance: NA; d_gene: NA; CDR3aa: CATMGSTNEKLFF; CDR3nt: TGTGCCACCATGGGGTCAACTAATGAAAAACTGTTTTTT
v_gene: TRBV18; j_gene: TRBJ2-7; abundance: NA; d_gene: NA; CDR3aa: CASSPKGGADYEQYF; CDR3nt: TGTGCCAGCTCGCCAAAGGGGGGGGCGGACTACGAGCAGTACTTC
v_gene: TRBV19; j_gene: TRBJ2-7; abundance: NA; d_gene: TRBD1; CDR3aa: CASRLQGANHYEQYF; CDR3nt: TGTGCCAGTAGATTACAGGGGGCAAACCACTACGAGCAGTACTTC
v_gene: TRBV5-4; j_gene: TRBJ2-5; abundance: NA; d_gene: TRBD2; CDR3aa: CASSFSGTRVQETQYF; CDR3nt: TGTGCCAGCAGCTTCTCCGGGACTAGAGTGCAAGAGACCCAGTACTTC
v_gene: TRBV2; j_gene: TRBJ1-2; abundance: NA; d_gene: NA; CDR3aa: CAIGEGYTF; CDR3nt: TGTGCCATCGGGGAGGGCTACACCTTC
v_gene: TRBV5-1; j_gene: TRBJ1-1; abundance: NA; d_gene: TRBD1; CDR3aa: CASTGTGGFWDTEAFF; CDR3nt: TGCGCCAGCACCGGGACAGGGGGATTTTGGGACACTGAAGCTTTCTTT
v_gene: TRBV5-4; j_gene: TRBJ2-7; abundance: NA; d_gene: TRBD2; CDR3aa: CASSLGTSGSRSTYEQYF; CDR3nt: TGTGCCAGCAGCTTGGGTACTAGCGGGTCCCGGAGTACCTACGAGCAGTACTTC
v_gene: TRBV6-4; j_gene: TRBJ2-2; abundance: NA; d_gene: NA; CDR3aa: CASSVEDSPGELFF; CDR3nt: TGTGCCAGCAGTGTCGAAGACAGTCCCGGGGAGCTGTTTTTT
v_gene: TRBV2; j_gene: TRBJ2-4; abundance: NA; d_gene: NA; CDR3aa: CASSGERTSLAKNIQYF; CDR3nt: TGTGCCAGCAGTGGGGAACGGACATCGCTAGCCAAAAACATTCAGTACTTC
v_gene: TRBV6-5; j_gene: TRBJ1-5; abundance: NA; d_gene: NA; CDR3aa: CASSYQDNQPQHF; CDR3nt: TGTGCCAGCAGTTACCAGGATAATCAGCCCCAGCATTTT
v_gene: TRBV5-1; j_gene: TRBJ1-4; abundance: NA; d_gene: NA; CDR3aa: CASSLAGGSGEKLFF; CDR3nt: TGCGCCAGCAGCTTGGCCGGAGGATCGGGTGAAAAACTGTTTTTT
v_gene: TRBV5-4; j_gene: TRBJ2-1; abundance: NA; d_gene: TRBD1; CDR3aa: CASSFGQGWRNEQFF; CDR3nt: TGTGCCAGCAGCTTCGGACAGGGCTGGAGAAATGAGCAGTTCTTC
v_gene: TRBV9; j_gene: TRBJ1-6; abundance: NA; d_gene: NA; CDR3aa: CASSELTGQSPLHF; CDR3nt: TGTGCCAGCAGTGAATTAACAGGGCAGTCACCCCTCCACTTT
v_gene: TRBV27; j_gene: TRBJ1-5; abundance: NA; d_gene: NA; CDR3aa: CASSLSAGGAGNQPQHF; CDR3nt: TGTGCCAGCAGTTTATCGGCGGGTGGGGCAGGCAATCAGCCCCAGCATTTT
v_gene: TRBV13; j_gene: TRBJ1-1; abundance: NA; d_gene: NA; CDR3aa: CASSLVLVSTEAFF; CDR3nt: TGTGCCAGCAGCTTAGTGTTAGTGAGCACTGAAGCTTTCTTT